This T cell receptor (beta chain) originates from a study of CD8+ T cells in alopecia areata. Deletions cut 6 bases from V and 4 bases from J, with 15 bases between. Germline assignment: CDR1 MGHRA and CDR2 YSYEKL. This CDR3 comprises 14 residues. Following RNA extraction, reverse transcription yielded cDNA that acted as the sequencing template. Profiling relied on immunoSEQ multiplex PCR, and the TCRdb table lists in-frame clones only, not all of them. The repertoire consists of 150,000 or so clones, with around 47% occurring once and the leading ten covering about 6.8%. Material for sequencing was CD4+ T cells sorted from blood. The chain links TRBV4-1 to TRBJ2-5, with TRBD2 as a possible D gene (6 bases). The sequence came from a human donor with alopecia areata. The CDR3 DNA follows: TGCGCCAGCAGACCCCTTGTGGGGGGAGAGACCCAGTACTTC. It yields the protein CASRPLVGGETQYF.